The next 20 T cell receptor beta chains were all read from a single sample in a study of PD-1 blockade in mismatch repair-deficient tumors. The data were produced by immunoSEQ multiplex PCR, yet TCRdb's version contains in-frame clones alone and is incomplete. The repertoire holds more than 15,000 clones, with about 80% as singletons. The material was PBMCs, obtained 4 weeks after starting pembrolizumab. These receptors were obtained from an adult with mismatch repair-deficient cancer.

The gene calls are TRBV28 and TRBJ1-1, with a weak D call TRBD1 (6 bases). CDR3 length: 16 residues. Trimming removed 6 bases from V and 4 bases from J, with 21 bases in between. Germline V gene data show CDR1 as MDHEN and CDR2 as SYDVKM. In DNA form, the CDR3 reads TGTGCCAGCAGCTATGAGGGGACACTTAAAATCACTGAAGCTTTCTTT. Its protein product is CASSYEGTLKITEAFF.

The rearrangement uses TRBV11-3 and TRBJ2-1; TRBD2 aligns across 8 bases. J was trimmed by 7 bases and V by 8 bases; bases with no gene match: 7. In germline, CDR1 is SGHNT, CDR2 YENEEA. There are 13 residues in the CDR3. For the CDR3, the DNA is TGTGCCAGCTCTGCGGGAGGAGCGAATGAGCAGTTCTTC. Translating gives CASSAGGANEQFF.

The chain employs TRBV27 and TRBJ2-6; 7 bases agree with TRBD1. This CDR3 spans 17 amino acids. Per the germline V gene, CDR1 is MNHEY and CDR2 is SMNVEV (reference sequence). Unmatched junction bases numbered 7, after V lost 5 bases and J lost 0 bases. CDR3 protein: CASSPHGTASGANVLTF. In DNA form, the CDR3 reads TGTGCCAGCAGTCCGCACGGGACAGCCTCTGGGGCCAACGTCCTGACTTTC.

The CDR3 spells CASSEGQGRWEKLFF. CDR3 DNA sequence: TGTGCCAGCAGTGAAGGACAGGGGCGGTGGGAAAAACTGTTTTTT. V gene TRBV6-1 combines with J gene TRBJ1-4, with TRBD1 matching over 8 bases. The ends lost 1 base at V and 8 bases at J; junction bases unmatched: 6. Germline CDR1 is MNHNS and CDR2 is SASEGT. This CDR3 is built from 15 residues.

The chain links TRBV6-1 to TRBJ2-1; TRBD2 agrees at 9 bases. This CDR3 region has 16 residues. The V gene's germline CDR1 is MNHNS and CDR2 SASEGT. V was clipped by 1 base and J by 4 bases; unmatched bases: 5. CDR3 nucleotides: TGTGCCAGCAGTGAAGGACTAGCGGAAAGGTACAATGAGCAGTTCTTC. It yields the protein CASSEGLAERYNEQFF.

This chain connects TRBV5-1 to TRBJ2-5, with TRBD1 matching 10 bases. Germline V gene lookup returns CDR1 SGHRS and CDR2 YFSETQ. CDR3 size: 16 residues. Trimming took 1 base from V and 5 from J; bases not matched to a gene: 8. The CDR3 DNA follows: TGCGCCAGCAGCTTGCTGAGGACAGGGGGAATGGAGACCCAGTACTTC. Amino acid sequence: CASSLLRTGGMETQYF.

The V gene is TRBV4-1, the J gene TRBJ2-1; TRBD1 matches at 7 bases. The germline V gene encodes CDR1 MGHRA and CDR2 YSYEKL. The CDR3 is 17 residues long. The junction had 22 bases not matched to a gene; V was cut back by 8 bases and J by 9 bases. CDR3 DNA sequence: TGCGCCAGCCGCCCCTATCTACAGGGGTCCCTGTCCGGTGAGCAGTTCTTC. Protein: CASRPYLQGSLSGEQFF.

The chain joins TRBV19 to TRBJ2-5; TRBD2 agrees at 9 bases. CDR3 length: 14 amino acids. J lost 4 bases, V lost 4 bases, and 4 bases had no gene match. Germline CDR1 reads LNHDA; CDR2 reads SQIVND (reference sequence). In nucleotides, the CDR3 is TGTGCCAGTAGTACAGTAGCGGGAGTAGAGACCCAGTACTTC. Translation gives CASSTVAGVETQYF.

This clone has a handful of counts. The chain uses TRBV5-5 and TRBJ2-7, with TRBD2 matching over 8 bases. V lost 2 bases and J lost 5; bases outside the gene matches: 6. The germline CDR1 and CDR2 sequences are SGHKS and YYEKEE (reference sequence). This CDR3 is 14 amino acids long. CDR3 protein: CASSLRGGGDEQYF. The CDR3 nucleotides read TGTGCCAGCAGCTTACGGGGGGGAGGAGACGAGCAGTACTTC.

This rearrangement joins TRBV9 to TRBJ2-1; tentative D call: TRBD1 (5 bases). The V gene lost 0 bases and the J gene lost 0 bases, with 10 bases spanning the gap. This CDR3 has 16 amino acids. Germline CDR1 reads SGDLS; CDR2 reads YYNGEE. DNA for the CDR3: TGTGCCAGCAGCGTAGGGGGCGGTAGCTCCTACAATGAGCAGTTCTTC. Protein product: CASSVGGGSSYNEQFF.

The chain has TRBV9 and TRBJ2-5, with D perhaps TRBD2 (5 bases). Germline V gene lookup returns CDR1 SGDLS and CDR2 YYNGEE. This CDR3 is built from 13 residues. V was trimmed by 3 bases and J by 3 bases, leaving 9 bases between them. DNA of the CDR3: TGTGCCAGCAGCGCTGGGAGTGAAGAGACCCAGTACTTC. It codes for CASSAGSEETQYF.

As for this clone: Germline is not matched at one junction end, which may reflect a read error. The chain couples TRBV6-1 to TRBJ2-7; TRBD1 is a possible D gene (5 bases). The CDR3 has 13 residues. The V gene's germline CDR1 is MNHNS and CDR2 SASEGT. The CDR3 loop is CASSEAAGPEQYF. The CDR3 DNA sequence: TGTGCCAGCAGCGAAGCCGCAGGGCCAGAGCAGTACTTC.

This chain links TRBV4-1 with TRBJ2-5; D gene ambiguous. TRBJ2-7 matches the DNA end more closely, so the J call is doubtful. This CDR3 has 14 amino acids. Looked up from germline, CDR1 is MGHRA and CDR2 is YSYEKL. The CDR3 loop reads CASSHLPGIYEQYF. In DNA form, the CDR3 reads TGCGCCAGCAGCCACCTACCAGGCATCTACGAGCAGTACTTC.

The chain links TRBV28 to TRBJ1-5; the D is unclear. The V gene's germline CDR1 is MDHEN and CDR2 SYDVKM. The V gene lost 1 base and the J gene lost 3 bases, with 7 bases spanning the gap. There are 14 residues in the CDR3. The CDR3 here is CASSLSQDNQPQHF. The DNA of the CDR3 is TGTGCCAGCAGTTTATCTCAGGACAATCAGCCCCAGCATTTT.

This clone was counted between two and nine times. The CDR3 region is CASSLSGAGYEQYF. For the CDR3, the DNA is TGTGCCAGCAGCCTTAGCGGGGCGGGCTACGAGCAGTACTTC. The chain carries TRBV6-6 and TRBJ2-7; 8 nucleotides agree with TRBD2. With 6 bases clipped from V and 3 bases from J, the junction kept 7 bases outside the gene matches. This CDR3 comprises 14 residues. Per the germline V gene, CDR1 is MNHNY and CDR2 is SVGAGI (reference sequence).

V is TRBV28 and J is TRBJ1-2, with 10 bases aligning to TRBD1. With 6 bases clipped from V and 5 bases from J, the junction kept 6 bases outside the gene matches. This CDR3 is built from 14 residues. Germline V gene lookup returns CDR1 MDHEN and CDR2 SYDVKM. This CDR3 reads CASRSSGQGYGYTF. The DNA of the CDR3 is TGTGCCAGCAGGTCATCGGGACAGGGGTATGGCTACACCTTC.

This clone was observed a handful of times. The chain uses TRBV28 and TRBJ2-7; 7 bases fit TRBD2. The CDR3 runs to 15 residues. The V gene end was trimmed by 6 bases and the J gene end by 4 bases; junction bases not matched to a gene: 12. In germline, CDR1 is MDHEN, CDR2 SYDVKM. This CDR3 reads CASRASGTGIYEQYF. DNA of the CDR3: TGTGCCAGCAGGGCAAGCGGGACTGGGATTTACGAGCAGTACTTC. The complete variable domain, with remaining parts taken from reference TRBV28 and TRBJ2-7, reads DVKVTQSSRYLVKRTGEKVFLECVQDMDHENMFWYRQDPGLGLRLIYFSYDVKMKEKGDIPEGYSVSREKKERFSLILESASTNQTSMYLCASRASGTGIYEQYFGPGTRLTVT.

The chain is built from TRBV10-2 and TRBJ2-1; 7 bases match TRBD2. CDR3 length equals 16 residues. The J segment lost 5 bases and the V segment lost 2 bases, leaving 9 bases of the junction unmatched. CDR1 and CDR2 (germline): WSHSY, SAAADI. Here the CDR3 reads CASSEAGLAVNNEQFF. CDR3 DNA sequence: TGCGCCAGCAGTGAGGCGGGGCTAGCGGTTAACAATGAGCAGTTCTTC.

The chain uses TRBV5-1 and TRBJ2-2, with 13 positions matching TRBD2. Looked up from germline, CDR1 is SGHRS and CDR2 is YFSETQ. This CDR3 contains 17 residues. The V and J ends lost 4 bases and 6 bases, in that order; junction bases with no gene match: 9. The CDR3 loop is CASSPRTSGSGAGELFF. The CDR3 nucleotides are TGCGCCAGCAGCCCTAGGACTAGCGGGAGTGGCGCCGGGGAGCTGTTTTTT.

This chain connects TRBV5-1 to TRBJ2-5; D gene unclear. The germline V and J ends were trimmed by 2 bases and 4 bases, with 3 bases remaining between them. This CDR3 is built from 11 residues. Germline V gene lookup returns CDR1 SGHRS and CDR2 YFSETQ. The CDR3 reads CASSFLETQYF. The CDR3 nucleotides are TGCGCCAGCAGCTTCTTAGAGACCCAGTACTTC.